Given below is one T cell receptor beta chain in context. Its antigen specificity is not known. A read error may produce the germline difference seen at one junction end. This entry comes from a study of blood T cells in healthy people across ages (dated by TCRdb to between 2014 and 2017). Regarding the research as a whole: Template switching captured roughly one uniquely barcoded TCR beta cDNA molecule per two T cells in model experiments. Age-related changes in TCR beta repertoire diversity were measured in the study by deep sequencing normalized with unique cDNA molecular identifiers. Four age groups were formed from the donors: young (average approximately 15 years), middle-aged (approximately 40), aged (around 68) and long-lived (around 80). To avoid experimental bias, donors of different ages were randomly spread across the sequencing lanes. Using the same blood draw, the study looked at two additional independent replicas of 1 million unique cDNA reads for two donors, one aged 18 to 30 and the other aged 80 or older.

On the study overall, not on this receptor specifically: Estimates of total diversity from one million sequenced T cells were regarded as lower bounds and underestimates. Because the CMV infection status of the donors was unknown, age-related changes in expanded clonotypes may potentially have been confounded. Since profiling was done on bulk unsorted PBMCs, naive and antigen-experienced compartments could not be conclusively compared. Compared with the aged group, the long-lived group had more naive CD4+ T cells, fewer expanded clones and increased TCR diversity, suggesting age selection. A strong correlation was found between observed TCR beta diversity and the percentage of naive T cells measured by flow cytometry. As age increased, observed TCR beta diversity per million T cells dropped in a roughly linear way, and a significant reduction was already evident by age about 36.

Its CDR3 holds 13 amino acids, cysteine through phenylalanine. The kept DNA is CDR3 alone, 39 bases in frame from the first base. Per the germline V gene (reference sequence), MNHEY is the CDR1 and SMNVEV is the CDR2. Systemically healthy Caucasian individuals from Russia, about 38 in total and aged about 6 to 90 years, were included as donors. Each donor gave 8.5 to 10 milliliters of peripheral blood, collected into EDTA-treated Vacutainer tubes. PBMCs were isolated by Ficoll-Paque density-gradient centrifugation, with at least 6 million obtained per sample. Total RNA, at least 5 micrograms per sample, was extracted from PBMCs with Trizol reagent. For every donor, an aliquot of PBMCs went through flow cytometry to measure the percentages of naive CD45RAhigh/CD27high T cells. Library preparation was by 5' RACE. The listed sequencing device is Illumina HiSeq 2500. The second PCR ran for roughly 7 to 12 cycles and used a J-beta primer mix along with a sample-barcoded 5' primer. A unique molecular identifier was introduced onto each TCR beta cDNA molecule by a template-switch 5' adaptor carrying 12 random nucleotides. At least 2.5 million CDR3-containing paired-end reads were obtained from each sample. First-strand cDNA synthesis was performed from all RNA using the Mint cDNA synthesis kit, with priming by a TRBC-specific oligonucleotide. Following uracil-DNA glycosylase treatment, all cDNA underwent a first 18-cycle PCR with the universal primers M1SS and BC2_uni_R. The original methods were these. Normalization of each sample was performed by random selection of 1 million high-quality reads, each carrying a distinct molecular identifier. Instead of being binned into consensus sequences, reads that shared molecular identifiers were thrown out. CDR3 identification, clonotype clustering and error correction used MiTCR with a Q25 quality threshold and the strictest error-elimination algorithm. A nonparametric unseen species model with Euler transformation was used to estimate a lower bound on total TCR beta diversity. The raw public data were reprocessed by TCRdb itself: fastp quality trimming at Q25, MiXCR clonotype calling, in-frame beta chains only. Entries that share a CDR3 protein sequence are merged under the most common genes and DNA. TCRdb's processing, not the authors' own work, is the source of the V and J calls. The sample table holds hundreds of thousands of distinct CDR3 sequences, of which roughly half were seen once. The ten most abundant clones make up roughly 12% of the sample.

Recombination linked TRBV27 to TRBJ2-6, with a weak D call of TRBD1 (6 bases match). This receptor was taken from an elderly woman in good health. The sequenced sample was blood. The CDR3 loop reads CASSFPGANVPTF. The DNA reads as follows: TGTGCCAGCAGCTTCCCAGGGGCCAACGTCCCGACTTTC.